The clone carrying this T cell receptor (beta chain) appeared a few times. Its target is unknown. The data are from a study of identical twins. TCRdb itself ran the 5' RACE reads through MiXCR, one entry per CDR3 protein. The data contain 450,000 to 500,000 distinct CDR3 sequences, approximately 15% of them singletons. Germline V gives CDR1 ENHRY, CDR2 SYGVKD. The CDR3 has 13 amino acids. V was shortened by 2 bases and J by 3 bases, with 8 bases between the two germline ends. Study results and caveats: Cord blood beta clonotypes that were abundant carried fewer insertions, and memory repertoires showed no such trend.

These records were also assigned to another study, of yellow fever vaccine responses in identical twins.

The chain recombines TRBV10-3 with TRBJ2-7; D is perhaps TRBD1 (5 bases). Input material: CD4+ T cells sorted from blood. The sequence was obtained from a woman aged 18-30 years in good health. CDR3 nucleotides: TGTGCCATCAGTGAGCGGCAGGGCTACGAGCAGTACTTC. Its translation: CAISERQGYEQYF.